What follows are 20 T cell receptor beta chains derived from one specimen sequenced in a study of blood T cell repertoires in COVID-19 (dated by TCRdb to the early 2020s). Receptor libraries were prepared by the immunoSEQ multiplex PCR assay. The immuneACCESS repertoire file appears here via TCRdb, limited to in-frame rearrangements. These files lack a portion of the clones; in checked studies, under half of the deficit traces to unresolved V genes, and the cause of the others is not known. The sample records some 190,000 clones, roughly 84% of which are singletons. The ten biggest clones cover less than 3.5% of the sample. Input material: PBMCs or T cells enriched from blood (not recorded which). The receptors derive from a woman aged 30 to 39 who had been exposed to COVID-19.

V and J are TRBV19 and TRBJ1-6, with a tentative D call TRBD1 (5 bases). Trimming took off 5 bases at V and 7 bases at J, with 9 bases between the two ends. The CDR3 consists of 13 residues. Germline loops: CDR1 LNHDA, CDR2 SQIVND (reference sequence). CDR3 DNA: TGTGCCAGTAGTCTGACAGCCAATTCACCCCTCCACTTT. Encoded protein: CASSLTANSPLHF.

This sequence joins TRBV15 and TRBJ1-5; D unclear. Germline CDR1 is LNHNV and CDR2 is YYDKDF (reference sequence). V was cut by 7 bases and J by 0 bases, with 7 bases left in between. The CDR3 has 13 residues. The CDR3 loop reads CATTDYSNQPQHF. DNA of the CDR3: TGTGCCACCACAGACTATAGCAATCAGCCCCAGCATTTT.

About this clone: Different DNA sequences within this sample yield the same CDR3. V and J are TRBV7-9 and TRBJ1-1; the D is unclear. Germline V gives CDR1 SEHNR, CDR2 FQNEAQ (reference sequence). The CDR3 runs to 12 residues. V shed 1 base and J shed 8 bases, with 8 bases lying between them. The CDR3 here is CASSLGGGEAFF. CDR3 in DNA: TGTGCCAGCAGCTTAGGGGGAGGCGAAGCTTTCTTT.

The rearrangement joins TRBV4-3 to TRBJ2-5; TRBD2 matches at 10 bases. The CDR3 has 18 amino acids. The germline gives CDR1 LGHNA, CDR2 YSLEER. Germline trimming cut 0 bases from V and 5 bases from J; bases unmatched to any gene: 12. CDR3 sequence: CASSQDIVSGGVRETQYF. The CDR3 bases are TGCGCCAGCAGCCAAGACATAGTCAGCGGGGGGGTCCGGGAGACCCAGTACTTC.

J is TRBJ2-3 and V is TRBV24-1, with TRBD2 matching over 9 bases. The trim removed 2 bases at V and 5 bases at J, leaving 10 bases unmatched. Germline V lookup: CDR1 KGHDR, CDR2 SFDVKD. This CDR3 region has 17 residues. DNA of the CDR3: TGTGCCACCAGTGATTCTTCCCTAGCGGGGCGGGGAGATACGCAGTATTTT. Encoded protein: CATSDSSLAGRGDTQYF.

The chain has TRBV7-2 and TRBJ2-3; no clear D gene. CDR3 size: 14 residues. V shed 3 bases and J shed 6 bases, with 13 bases lying between them. Germline V gene sequence: CDR1 SGHTA, CDR2 FQGNSA. This chain's CDR3 is CASSFSWAEDTQYF. The CDR3, as DNA: TGTGCCAGCAGCTTCTCCTGGGCCGAGGATACGCAGTATTTT.

This clone was recorded only once. The chain joins TRBV15 to TRBJ2-2, with a weak D call TRBD1 (5 bases). Trimming shortened V by 3 bases and J by 5 bases, and 13 bases separated the two germline ends. The CDR3 sequence is 15 residues long. From germline, CDR1 is LNHNV and CDR2 YYDKDF (reference sequence). DNA for the CDR3: TGTGCCACCAGCAGTCGAGACAGAGAGACCGGGGAGCTGTTTTTT. Protein: CATSSRDRETGELFF. The full variable domain, completed using reference TRBV15 and TRBJ2-2, is DAMVIQNPRYQVTQFGKPVTLSCSQTLNHNVMYWYQQKSSQAPKLLFHYYDKDFNNEADTPDNFQSRRPNTSFCFLDIRSPGLGDTAMYLCATSSRDRETGELFFGEGSRLTVL.

V gene TRBV2 combines with J gene TRBJ1-2; D unresolved. Germline-derived CDR1 and CDR2 are SNHLY and FYNNEI. The CDR3 is 13 amino acids. The V end was cut by 7 bases, the J end by 6 bases, with 15 bases between. CDR3: CASNGQLKDGYTF. The DNA for the CDR3 is TGTGCCAGCAATGGGCAGCTTAAAGATGGCTACACCTTC. The whole variable domain, filled in from reference TRBV2 and TRBJ1-2, reads EPEVTQTPSHQVTQMGQEVILRCVPISNHLYFYWYRQILGQKVEFLVSFYNNEISEKSEIFDDQFSVERPDGSNFTLKIRSTKLEDSAMYFCASNGQLKDGYTFGSGTRLTVV.

The chain recombines TRBV3-1 (or the pseudogene TRBV3-2) with TRBJ2-4; weak D call: TRBD2 (5 bases). The V end was cut by 5 bases, the J end by 6 bases, with 14 bases between. CDR1 and CDR2 (germline): LGHDT, YNNKEL (reference sequence). The CDR3 has 14 amino acids. CDR3: CASSDPGSTNIQYF. The CDR3 DNA reads TGTGCCAGCAGCGACCCGGGGTCAACAAACATTCAGTACTTC.

The J gene is TRBJ1-1, the V gene TRBV2; unclear D gene. This CDR3 is built from 11 residues. V shed 2 bases and J shed 11 bases, with 9 bases lying between them. Germline V gene sequence: CDR1 SNHLY, CDR2 FYNNEI. The CDR3 DNA is TGTGCCAGCAGTGAATTTTCCGGGGCTTTCTTT. Its translation: CASSEFSGAFF. The complete variable domain, with remaining parts taken from reference TRBV2 and TRBJ1-1, reads EPEVTQTPSHQVTQMGQEVILRCVPISNHLYFYWYRQILGQKVEFLVSFYNNEISEKSEIFDDQFSVERPDGSNFTLKIRSTKLEDSAMYFCASSEFSGAFFGQGTRLTVV.

V is TRBV10-1 and J is TRBJ1-5, with D hard to call. The germline CDR1 and CDR2 sequences are WNHNN and SYGVQD (reference sequence). This CDR3 contains 10 residues. The V end lost 7 bases, the J end lost 4 bases, and 2 bases lay between the germline ends. The CDR3 here is CASTNQPQHF. CDR3 in DNA: TGCGCCAGCACTAATCAGCCCCAGCATTTT.

CDR3 amino acids: CASQKGQLNTEAFF. For the CDR3, the DNA is TGTGCCAGTCAAAAGGGACAGTTGAACACTGAAGCTTTCTTT. The rearrangement joins TRBV19 to TRBJ1-1; TRBD1 aligns across 7 bases. The length of the CDR3 is 14 residues. The V gene end was trimmed by 8 bases and the J gene end by 0 bases; junction bases not matched to a gene: 6. Germline CDR1 LNHDA, CDR2 SQIVND (reference sequence).

The chain carries TRBV18 and TRBJ1-2; no definite D call. CDR3 length: 13 amino acids. Germline values: CDR1 KGHSH, CDR2 LQKENI. Trimming took 4 bases from V and 6 from J, leaving 12 bases between them. The CDR3 sequence is CASSQGLLNGYTF. CDR3 nucleotides: TGTGCCAGCTCACAAGGACTGTTGAATGGCTACACCTTC.

This clone was seen more than once but under ten times. The CDR3: CASSWSTYEQYF. For the CDR3, the DNA is TGTGCCAGCAGCTGGAGTACCTACGAGCAGTACTTC. The chain recombines TRBV13 with TRBJ2-7; D ambiguous. The ends were cut back, 4 bases at V and 2 bases at J, with 6 bases in the middle. Germline V lookup: CDR1 PRHDT, CDR2 FYEKMQ (reference sequence). The CDR3 extends over 12 amino acids.

The chain carries TRBV11-2 and TRBJ1-2; the match to TRBD1 covers 9 bases. Per germline, CDR1 SGHAT and CDR2 FQNNGV. J was trimmed by 0 bases and V by 4 bases; bases with no gene match: 6. This CDR3 contains 16 residues. The CDR3 region is CASSSRDRATNYGYTF. DNA of the CDR3: TGTGCCAGCAGCTCCCGGGACAGGGCTACTAACTATGGCTACACCTTC.

There are a few counts of this clone. The V gene is TRBV3-1 (or the pseudogene TRBV3-2), the J gene TRBJ1-2; 9 bases align to TRBD1. Trimming at V came to 2 bases and at J to 5 bases, leaving 3 bases not matched to a gene. This CDR3 has 14 amino acids. From germline, CDR1 is LGHDT and CDR2 YNNKEL (reference sequence). The CDR3 reads CASSQSGTGYGYTF. CDR3 coding DNA: TGTGCCAGCAGCCAATCCGGGACAGGGTATGGCTACACCTTC.

This clone has only one observation. The chain employs TRBV6-5 and TRBJ1-2, with 7 bases that match TRBD1. This CDR3 region has 14 residues. Germline assignment: CDR1 MNHEY and CDR2 SVGAGI. Losses at the gene ends were 6 bases for V and 6 bases for J; bases not matched to a gene: 10. CDR3 DNA: TGTGCCAGCAGGTATACAGGGGATTTACATGGCTACACCTTC. Translated, it gives CASRYTGDLHGYTF.

J is TRBJ2-7 and V is TRBV27; D is perhaps TRBD2 (7 bases). Germline CDR1 MNHEY, CDR2 SMNVEV (reference sequence). This CDR3 contains 13 residues. Trimming stripped 2 bases from V and 6 bases from J, with 11 bases between. For the CDR3, the DNA is TGTGCCAGCAGTTTAGGGGGGGCAGTCGAGCAGTACTTC. Amino acids: CASSLGGAVEQYF.

V usage is TRBV5-1 and J usage is TRBJ1-3; D is unresolved. This CDR3 contains 15 residues. Germline CDR1 reads SGHRS; CDR2 reads YFSETQ. The V and J ends lost 0 bases and 4 bases respectively, with 11 bases between them. CDR3 residues: CASSLDGVGGNTIYF. In DNA, the CDR3 is TGCGCCAGCAGCTTGGACGGGGTAGGAGGAAACACCATATATTTT.

V gene TRBV19 combines with J gene TRBJ1-1; maybe TRBD1 (5 bases). In germline, CDR1 is LNHDA, CDR2 SQIVND (reference sequence). The length of the CDR3 is 14 residues. The V end was cut by 7 bases, the J end by 5 bases, with 17 bases between. DNA for the CDR3: TGTGCCAGTAAGCCCGGGGGGGGGTGGACTGAAGCTTTCTTT. This codes for CASKPGGGWTEAFF.